This T cell receptor beta chain is drawn from a study of CD8 T cells in Susac syndrome. After removal of 3 bases from V and 8 bases from J, the junction contained 7 bases not matched to a gene. Germline V gene sequence: CDR1 SGHTA, CDR2 FQGNSA. There are 15 residues in the CDR3. Points from the study as a whole: A relatively small number of individuals underwent TCR sequencing and HLA analysis.

Random hexamers served to reverse transcribe about 0.5 to 1 ug RNA. Multiplex immunoSEQ PCR targeted 54 Vbeta and 13 Jbeta TCR beta segments. One entry per CDR3 protein results from TCRdb running MiXCR on the immunoSEQ multiplex PCR reads. There are about 210,000 distinct CDR3 sequences in the sample; 95% occur only once, and roughly 0.09% lies in the top ten. This clonotype has only a few counts. As yet, its antigen is unknown. High-throughput TCR beta sequencing covered peripheral CD8+ and CD4+ T cells. FACS was used to enrich TEMRA cells, whereas the CD8+ and CD4+ T cells were obtained by negative isolation.

The chain couples TRBV7-2 to TRBJ1-2; 12 bases fit TRBD1. This receptor was obtained from a human donor with multiple sclerosis. Sequences were obtained from CD4+ T cells from PBMCs. For the CDR3, the DNA is TGTGCCAGCAGCTTGGGGACAGGGGGCGCAGAAGGCTACACCTTC. Translation gives CASSLGTGGAEGYTF. The whole variable domain, remainder taken from reference TRBV7-2 and TRBJ1-2, is GAGVSQSPSNKVTEKGKDVELRCDPISGHTALYWYRQSLGQGLEFLIYFQGNSAPDKSGLPSDRFSAERTGGSVSTLTIQRTQQEDSAVYLCASSLGTGGAEGYTFGSGTRLTVV.